These 28 T cell receptor beta chains were sequenced from one sample in a study of blood T cell repertoires in COVID-19. Using immunoSEQ multiplex PCR, the repertoire was profiled, and TCRdb retains in-frame clones only, with some absent. The data contain 150,000 or so clones, under 80% of them singletons. Sequencing was carried out using peripheral blood. These receptors all come from a woman of 80 years or more with acute or convalescent COVID-19.

The rearrangement joins TRBV19 to TRBJ1-3, with a possible D match to TRBD1 (5 bases). In germline, CDR1 is LNHDA, CDR2 SQIVND (reference sequence). The CDR3 contains 15 residues. The ends were cut back, 3 bases at V and 1 base at J, with 10 bases in the middle. CDR3 DNA sequence: TGTGCCAGTAGTATCCGGGCAGGGTCTGGAAACACCATATATTTT. This codes for CASSIRAGSGNTIYF.

The chain uses TRBV4-1 and TRBJ1-1; no reliable D call. The CDR3 has 14 amino acids. V was trimmed by 2 bases and J by 7 bases, leaving 14 bases between them. Per the germline V gene, CDR1 is MGHRA and CDR2 is YSYEKL. In nucleotides, the CDR3 is TGCGCCAGCAGCCAACCCGCGGAACGAGTTGAAGCTTTCTTT. Translation gives CASSQPAERVEAFF.

This chain joins TRBV18 and TRBJ1-4, with a weak D call TRBD1 (6 bases). V shed 3 bases and J shed 5 bases, with 22 bases lying between them. Germline V gene sequence: CDR1 KGHSH, CDR2 LQKENI. This CDR3 spans 18 amino acids. CDR3 sequence: CASSPSNGVGQKNEKLFF. In DNA form, the CDR3 reads TGTGCCAGCTCACCTTCTAATGGAGTCGGACAGAAGAATGAAAAACTGTTTTTT.

The rearrangement links TRBV5-6 to TRBJ2-7, with a tentative D call TRBD2 (7 bases). The length of the CDR3 is 13 residues. Germline V gives CDR1 SGHDT, CDR2 YYEEEE. With 7 bases removed from V and 4 bases from J, the gap between germline ends came to 15 bases. The CDR3 DNA follows: TGTGCCAGCCGGGCCAGGGGAGGGTACGAGCAGTACTTC. It encodes CASRARGGYEQYF. Variable domain in full (rest from reference TRBV5-6 and TRBJ2-7): DAGVTQSPTHLIKTRGQQVTLRCSPKSGHDTVSWYQQALGQGPQFIFQYYEEEERQRGNFPDRFSGHQFPNYSSELNVNALLLGDSALYLCASRARGGYEQYFGPGTRLTVT.

The gene calls are TRBV11-3 and TRBJ2-3; 9 bases align to TRBD2. Per the germline V gene, CDR1 is SGHNT and CDR2 is YENEEA. J lost 4 bases, V lost 4 bases, and 12 bases had no gene match. The CDR3 length is 17 residues. The CDR3 nucleotides read TGTGCCAGCAGCTATAGAAGAGGCGGGAGGGCCCCAGATACGCAGTATTTT. Its translation: CASSYRRGGRAPDTQYF.

This chain links TRBV24-1 with TRBJ2-7; a possible D gene is TRBD1 (6 bases). Germline CDR1 is KGHDR and CDR2 is SFDVKD. Trimming took off 6 bases at V and 0 bases at J, with 8 bases between the two ends. The CDR3 contains 13 residues. CDR3 nucleotides: TGTGCCACCAGTACAGGGAGCTCCTACGAGCAGTACTTC. Encoded protein: CATSTGSSYEQYF.

This sequence joins TRBV30 and TRBJ2-1; 11 positions match TRBD1. J lost 9 bases, V lost 3 bases, and 13 bases had no gene match. The CDR3 consists of 16 residues. Germline CDR1 and CDR2: GTSNPN and SVGIG (reference sequence). The CDR3, as DNA: TGTGCCTGGAGCTGGGCGGACAGGGGGCTTTTTGGTGAGCAGTTCTTC. It codes for CAWSWADRGLFGEQFF.

This clone came up once. The V and J genes are TRBV10-3 and TRBJ2-7, with 10 nucleotides matching TRBD1. Germline-derived CDR1 and CDR2 are ENHRY and SYGVKD. This CDR3 has 15 residues. The trim removed 0 bases at V and 3 bases at J, leaving 2 bases unmatched. The CDR3 spells CAISESGTGVYEQYF. The CDR3 region has the DNA TGTGCCATCAGTGAGTCCGGGACAGGGGTCTACGAGCAGTACTTC.

The gene calls are TRBV11-2 and TRBJ2-3; 7 positions match TRBD2. The germline V gene encodes CDR1 SGHAT and CDR2 FQNNGV. Unmatched junction bases numbered 7, after V lost 1 base and J lost 3 bases. This CDR3 is 16 amino acids long. CDR3: CASSLVAAGVTDTQYF. The CDR3 DNA reads as TGTGCCAGCAGCTTAGTCGCGGCGGGAGTTACAGATACGCAGTATTTT.

This clone has a handful of counts. The V call is TRBV18, the J call TRBJ2-3; the match to TRBD1 covers 10 bases. Germline loops: CDR1 KGHSH, CDR2 LQKENI. CDR3 length: 16 residues. V was pared by 3 bases and J by 4 bases, with 7 bases of the junction left unmatched. CDR3 sequence: CASSPSRDRGPDTQYF. Written as DNA, the CDR3 is TGTGCCAGCTCACCGTCCCGGGACAGGGGTCCAGATACGCAGTATTTT.

The chain joins TRBV19 to TRBJ1-1, with D perhaps matching TRBD1 (5 bases). Germline loops: CDR1 LNHDA, CDR2 SQIVND (reference sequence). CDR3 size: 14 residues. V shed 7 bases and J shed 0 bases, with 12 bases lying between them. The CDR3 loop reads CASKSDSMNTEAFF. DNA of the CDR3: TGTGCCAGTAAGAGTGACAGCATGAACACTGAAGCTTTCTTT.

This clone has at least ten counts. J is TRBJ2-1 and V is TRBV27; 12 nucleotides line up with TRBD2. The V gene end was trimmed by 4 bases and the J gene end by 9 bases; junction bases not matched to a gene: 13. The CDR3 length is 17 residues. Germline V gene data show CDR1 as MNHEY and CDR2 as SMNVEV (reference sequence). The CDR3 bases are TGTGCCAGCAGTTCGACGACTAGCGGGAGCAGGTATGGTGAGCAGTTCTTC. Amino acid sequence: CASSSTTSGSRYGEQFF.

The chain employs TRBV6-2 or TRBV6-3 and TRBJ1-5; D is perhaps TRBD1 (5 bases). CDR3 size: 13 residues. CDR1 is MNHEY and CDR2 is SVGEGT in the germline V gene. V gave up 6 bases and J gave up 6 bases, with 12 bases separating them. The CDR3 DNA follows: TGTGCCAGCAGCGCTCAGGGTACTCAGCCCCAGCATTTT. Its translation is CASSAQGTQPQHF.

The table lists this clone with a few counts. This chain connects TRBV30 to TRBJ2-5; maybe TRBD1 (5 bases). The CDR3 is made up of 12 amino acids. V dropped 4 bases and J dropped 1 base, with 7 bases sitting between them. CDR1 GTSNPN and CDR2 SVGIG come from the germline V gene (reference sequence). CDR3 protein: CAWTGSQETQYF. In DNA, the CDR3 is TGTGCCTGGACAGGGTCCCAAGAGACCCAGTACTTC.

This chain joins TRBV6-6 and TRBJ2-2; maybe TRBD2 (5 bases). CDR3 length: 12 amino acids. Germline values: CDR1 MNHNY, CDR2 SVGAGI (reference sequence). V was clipped by 6 bases and J by 7 bases, with 9 bases between them. The CDR3 reads CASSSGDGELFF. The CDR3, as DNA: TGTGCCAGCAGCTCCGGGGACGGGGAGCTGTTTTTT.

The gene calls are TRBV9 and TRBJ2-6, with TRBD1 matching 9 bases. In germline, CDR1 is SGDLS, CDR2 YYNGEE. Trimming at V came to 0 bases and at J to 1 base, leaving 5 bases not matched to a gene. The CDR3 sequence is 18 residues long. This CDR3 is CASSVVGTGTSGANVLTF. For the CDR3, the DNA is TGTGCCAGCAGCGTAGTGGGGACAGGGACTTCTGGGGCCAACGTCCTGACTTTC.

The rearrangement uses TRBV7-9 and TRBJ1-6; 10 bases match TRBD1. Per germline, CDR1 SEHNR and CDR2 FQNEAQ (reference sequence). The CDR3 is 12 residues long. Germline trimming cut 10 bases from V and 8 bases from J; bases unmatched to any gene: 2. In DNA form, the CDR3 reads TGTGCCACCGGGACAGGGGATTCACCCCTCCACTTT. Residues: CATGTGDSPLHF.

The V and J genes are TRBV27 and TRBJ2-7, with a tentative D call TRBD2 (5 bases). CDR1 and CDR2 from the germline V gene are MNHEY and SMNVEV (reference sequence). This CDR3 spans 14 amino acids. V was cut by 8 bases and J by 0 bases, with 14 bases left in between. The CDR3 here is CASFGEGYSYEQYF. CDR3 DNA: TGTGCCAGCTTCGGAGAGGGTTACTCCTACGAGCAGTACTTC.

In DNA form, the CDR3 reads TGTGCCAGCAGAATAGCGGGAGCGAGTGGAAACATTCAGTACTTC. Protein sequence: CASRIAGASGNIQYF. The chain employs TRBV2 and TRBJ2-4; 9 nucleotides align to TRBD2. Germline CDR1 is SNHLY and CDR2 is FYNNEI. After removal of 6 bases from V and 6 bases from J, the junction contained 9 bases not matched to a gene. The CDR3 is 15 residues long.

This chain uses TRBV9 with TRBJ1-3; D is unresolved. CDR3 length equals 12 residues. The germline gives CDR1 SGDLS, CDR2 YYNGEE. Trimming shortened V by 7 bases and J by 4 bases, and 9 bases separated the two germline ends. The CDR3 spells CASGERGNTIYF. CDR3 bases: TGTGCCAGCGGAGAAAGGGGAAACACCATATATTTT.

CDR3 loop: CASSPRLAGGPPYNEQFF. CDR3 sequence (DNA): TGCGCCAGCAGCCCCCGACTAGCGGGAGGTCCTCCCTACAATGAGCAGTTCTTC. The J gene is TRBJ2-1, the V gene TRBV4-3; TRBD2 aligns across 13 bases. Germline CDR1 and CDR2: LGHNA and YSLEER. Trimming cost V 4 bases and J 2 bases; bases outside gene matches: 8. This CDR3 spans 18 amino acids.

The chain joins TRBV19 to TRBJ1-5, with 11 positions matching TRBD1. The CDR3 loop spans 13 amino acids. CDR1 and CDR2 (germline): LNHDA, SQIVND (reference sequence). Trimming removed 10 bases from V and 7 bases from J; junction bases left unmatched: 6. The DNA for the CDR3 is TGTGCCACCGCGGGGACAGGGGGACAGCCCCAGCATTTT. It translates to CATAGTGGQPQHF.

The V and J genes are TRBV11-2 and TRBJ2-3; 9 bases fit TRBD2. This CDR3 region has 13 residues. J gave up 13 bases and V 2 bases, and 7 bases lay outside the gene matches. CDR1 SGHAT and CDR2 FQNNGV come from the germline V gene. CDR3 DNA: TGTGCCAGCAGCTTATGGGAAGGGACTAGCAAGTATTTT. It yields the protein CASSLWEGTSKYF.

As DNA, the CDR3 is TGCGCCAGCAGCCTCGGGACAGGGTCAGATACGCAGTATTTT. Protein: CASSLGTGSDTQYF. The chain has TRBV5-1 and TRBJ2-3; 9 positions agree with TRBD1. V shed 4 bases and J 4 bases; nucleotides not matched to a gene: 4. Germline V gene data show CDR1 as SGHRS and CDR2 as YFSETQ. This CDR3 is built from 14 residues.

This clone was seen a single time. This chain connects TRBV30 to TRBJ1-5; unclear D gene. The germline V and J ends were trimmed by 5 bases and 11 bases, with 13 bases remaining between them. Germline V CDR1 and CDR2: GTSNPN, SVGIG (reference sequence). The CDR3 totals 11 residues. The CDR3 loop is CAWGIEVAQHF. The CDR3 region has the DNA TGTGCCTGGGGGATCGAGGTTGCCCAGCATTTT.

This chain joins TRBV18 and TRBJ2-5; TRBD2 might be the D (6 bases). Germline V CDR1 and CDR2: KGHSH, LQKENI. There are 18 residues in the CDR3. Trimming shortened V by 3 bases and J by 7 bases, and 27 bases separated the two germline ends. CDR3 in DNA: TGTGCCAGCTCACCCCCTTTAGCGGCCCATACCGAGGCGGGGACCCAGTACTTC. Amino acids: CASSPPLAAHTEAGTQYF.

The CDR3 DNA sequence: TGTGCCAGTAGTATGAATAGCGGGAGTGGGACCCAGTACTTC. Protein product: CASSMNSGSGTQYF. This chain uses TRBV19 with TRBJ2-5, with 9 bases aligning to TRBD2. Germline lookup yields CDR1 LNHDA and CDR2 SQIVND (reference sequence). The CDR3 length is 14 residues. V shed 3 bases, J shed 7 bases, and the junction held 6 bases outside the gene matches. Full variable domain (remainder filled in from reference TRBV19 and TRBJ2-5): DGGITQSPKYLFRKEGQNVTLSCEQNLNHDAMYWYRQDPGQGLRLIYYSQIVNDFQKGDIAEGYSVSREKKESFPLTVTSAQKNPTAFYLCASSMNSGSGTQYFGPGTRLLVL.

The J gene is TRBJ2-2, the V gene TRBV18; D is possibly TRBD2 (5 bases). V was pared by 4 bases and J by 0 bases, with 12 bases between. Germline V gene data show CDR1 as KGHSH and CDR2 as LQKENI. This CDR3 is built from 16 residues. CDR3 sequence (DNA): TGTGCCAGCTCACAAACCGGGATATCGAACACCGGGGAGCTGTTTTTT. Residues: CASSQTGISNTGELFF.